Each of the 7 T cell receptor beta chains below was sequenced from the same sample in a study of blood T cell repertoires in COVID-19. Produced via immunoSEQ multiplex PCR; TCRdb's table is partial and in-frame only. This table has approximately 50,000 clones, more than 90% appearing once. Source material: peripheral blood. The origin of the receptors is a human donor in a cohort sampled during active COVID-19.

V gene TRBV6-5 combines with J gene TRBJ1-5, with 7 bases that match TRBD1. The CDR3 totals 16 residues. Germline loops: CDR1 MNHEY, CDR2 SVGAGI. V gave up 0 bases and J gave up 7 bases; unmatched junction bases: 9. The CDR3 sequence: CASSYSRPSQGQPQHF. The CDR3 region has the DNA TGTGCCAGCAGTTACTCCCGACCTTCACAGGGGCAGCCCCAGCATTTT.

The chain uses TRBV2 and TRBJ2-1; 10 nucleotides line up with TRBD1. V shed 5 bases and J 4 bases; nucleotides not matched to a gene: 8. Germline V lookup: CDR1 SNHLY, CDR2 FYNNEI. The CDR3 is 16 residues long. The DNA of the CDR3 is TGTGCCAGCAGTCAAGTAGGGGGACAGGGGTACAATGAGCAGTTCTTC. Translating gives CASSQVGGQGYNEQFF. The full variable domain, in which reference TRBV2 and TRBJ2-1 provide the parts outside the CDR3, is EPEVTQTPSHQVTQMGQEVILRCVPISNHLYFYWYRQILGQKVEFLVSFYNNEISEKSEIFDDQFSVERPDGSNFTLKIRSTKLEDSAMYFCASSQVGGQGYNEQFFGPGTRLTVL.

V and J are TRBV25-1 and TRBJ2-7; 10 positions match TRBD2. CDR3 size: 15 residues. The V and J ends lost 4 bases and 4 bases, in that order; junction bases with no gene match: 7. CDR1 MGHDK and CDR2 SYGVNS come from the germline V gene. Written as DNA, the CDR3 is TGTGCCAGCAGTGGAATTACTAGCGGGGTGTACGAGCAGTACGTC. Translating gives CASSGITSGVYEQYV.

The CDR3 loop reads CASSLVAANTGELFF. The CDR3 nucleotides read TGTGCCAGCAGCTTGGTGGCGGCGAACACCGGGGAGCTGTTTTTT. The chain couples TRBV5-4 to TRBJ2-2, with no clear D. The CDR3 runs to 15 residues. Germline assignment: CDR1 SGHNT and CDR2 YYREEE (reference sequence). V shed 0 bases and J shed 0 bases, with 6 bases lying between them.

This rearrangement joins TRBV2 to TRBJ2-7; 8 bases line up with TRBD1. Germline V gene sequence: CDR1 SNHLY, CDR2 FYNNEI. CDR3 length: 14 residues. V gave up 6 bases and J gave up 2 bases; unmatched junction bases: 6. Here the CDR3 reads CASSEDRAAYEQYV. DNA for the CDR3: TGTGCCAGCAGCGAGGACAGGGCCGCCTACGAGCAGTACGTC.

The genes are TRBV19 and TRBJ1-5; the match to TRBD1 covers 7 bases. V was pared by 7 bases and J by 4 bases, with 7 bases of the junction left unmatched. Germline V gene lookup returns CDR1 LNHDA and CDR2 SQIVND (reference sequence). There are 14 residues in the CDR3. The CDR3 sequence: CASNRRGRNQPQHF. In DNA form, the CDR3 reads TGTGCCAGTAATAGGAGGGGGCGAAATCAGCCCCAGCATTTT.

This clone has only one observation. The CDR3 reads CASSPGLAGGQETQYF. The CDR3, as DNA: TGTGCCAGCAGCCCCGGACTAGCGGGAGGGCAGGAGACCCAGTACTTC. The gene calls are TRBV3-1 (or the pseudogene TRBV3-2) and TRBJ2-5, with 15 bases lining up with TRBD2. V shed 4 bases, J shed 5 bases, and the junction held 5 bases outside the gene matches. This CDR3 has 16 amino acids. In germline, CDR1 is LGHDT, CDR2 YNNKEL (reference sequence).